This is a list of T cell receptor beta chains from one sample in a study of Ad26.COV2.S vaccination and SARS-CoV-2 variants. Profiling relied on immunoSEQ multiplex PCR, and the TCRdb table lists in-frame clones only, not all of them. The table shows about 350,000 clones, with about 87% occurring only once. The sequencing used peripheral blood, collected in a trial of Ad26.COV2.S vaccine versus placebo. The receptors come from a person aged 18-65 years who received the Ad26.COV2.S COVID-19 vaccine or a placebo. CDR3s include the opening cysteine and the closing phenylalanine or tryptophan. The order of the fields is clone size, D gene, CDR3 length, V gene, J gene, CDR3 protein, CDR3 DNA. A D gene is named only where the DNA matches it firmly. Expanded clones get a size class; other rows say once, few or many, or leave the size out.

once,TRBD1,14,TRBV3-1/TRBV3-2,TRBJ1-5,CASSLDRVGQPQHF,TGTGCCAGCAGCCTTGACAGGGTAGGTCAGCCCCAGCATTTT
.,TRBD1,14,TRBV30,TRBJ1-2,CALNRDRGPGGYTF,TGTGCCTTAAACCGGGACAGGGGGCCGGGTGGCTACACCTTC
once,.,15,TRBV9,TRBJ2-1,CASSVEGDTFNEQFF,TGTGCCAGCAGCGTAGAGGGGGACACCTTCAATGAGCAGTTCTTC
.,TRBD1,15,TRBV27,TRBJ2-5,CASPRQGGFQETQYF,TGTGCCAGCCCAAGACAGGGCGGATTCCAAGAGACCCAGTACTTC
once,TRBD1,13,TRBV7-6,TRBJ2-1,CASSLGQGTEQFF,TGTGCCAGCAGCTTGGGACAGGGCACTGAGCAGTTCTTC
.,.,14,TRBV6-6,TRBJ1-1,CASTPTGTGAEAFF,TGTGCCAGCACCCCAACAGGGACCGGGGCTGAAGCTTTCTTT
few,TRBD2,16,TRBV7-3,TRBJ2-2,CASSLTSGGNTGELFF,TGTGCCAGCAGCTTGACTAGCGGGGGGAACACCGGGGAGCTGTTTTTT
once,TRBD2,13,TRBV2,TRBJ2-7,CASGTSGVYEQYF,TGTGCCAGCGGGACTAGCGGGGTCTACGAGCAGTACTTC
.,TRBD2,17,TRBV6-2/TRBV6-3,TRBJ2-3,CASSYSGLAGLADTQYF,TGTGCCAGCAGTTACTCAGGGCTAGCGGGACTTGCAGATACGCAGTATTTT
once,TRBD1,14,TRBV6-5,TRBJ1-1,CASRTRDRGPPAFF,TGTGCCAGCCGAACCCGGGACAGGGGCCCCCCGGCTTTCTTT
.,.,16,TRBV28,TRBJ1-1,CASSLTGFPMNTEAFF,TGTGCCAGCAGTTTAACAGGATTCCCAATGAACACTGAAGCTTTCTTT
.,.,16,TRBV6-5,TRBJ2-7,CASSYAAGLPDYEQYF,TGTGCCAGCAGTTACGCCGCGGGGCTACCCGACTACGAGCAGTACTTC
.,.,11,TRBV13,TRBJ2-5,CASSLGKAQYF,TGTGCCAGCAGCTTAGGGAAAGCCCAGTACTTC
.,.,15,TRBV15,TRBJ2-5,CATSRDHRQAETQYF,TGTGCCACCAGCAGAGATCATCGACAAGCCGAGACCCAGTACTTC
.,.,17,TRBV14,TRBJ2-1,CASSPTVGQTSYNEQFF,TGTGCCAGCAGCCCCACAGTTGGCCAGACCTCCTACAATGAGCAGTTCTTC
.,.,11,TRBV5-6,TRBJ2-7,CASSLHDEQYF,TGTGCCAGCAGCTTGCACGACGAGCAGTACTTC
.,TRBD2,14,TRBV19,TRBJ2-2,CASSEGLAPGELFF,TGTGCCAGTAGTGAAGGACTAGCGCCCGGGGAGCTGTTTTTT
.,.,15,TRBV28,TRBJ2-1,CASSPPGRGIDEQFF,TGTGCCAGCAGTCCCCCTGGGCGGGGTATCGATGAGCAGTTCTTC
.,TRBD1,14,TRBV7-2,TRBJ1-5,CASSLRQGTQPQHF,TGTGCCAGCAGCCTGAGACAGGGGACTCAGCCCCAGCATTTT
.,TRBD2,16,TRBV4-3,TRBJ2-1,CASSQAQTSGGYEQFF,TGCGCCAGCAGCCAAGCTCAGACTAGCGGGGGTTATGAGCAGTTCTTC
.,.,17,TRBV30,TRBJ1-2,CAWNSGTFLRTNYGYTF,TGTGCCTGGAATTCAGGAACCTTCCTGAGAACTAACTATGGCTACACCTTC
few,.,12,TRBV19,TRBJ1-4,CASSTFNEKLFF,TGTGCCAGTAGTACTTTTAATGAAAAACTGTTTTTT
.,.,13,TRBV19,TRBJ2-1,CASSISLGSEQFF,TGTGCCAGTAGTATATCTCTGGGTAGCGAGCAGTTCTTC
.,.,15,TRBV4-1,TRBJ1-4,CASSQVPGAGEKLFF,TGCGCCAGCAGCCAAGTCCCGGGGGCAGGAGAAAAACTGTTTTTT
once,TRBD2,15,TRBV11-2,TRBJ2-7,CATSVERGDSYEQYF,TGTGCCACCAGCGTTGAACGGGGGGACTCCTACGAGCAGTACTTC
.,.,13,TRBV7-9,TRBJ2-5,CASSMTGFETQYF,TGTGCCAGCAGCATGACAGGTTTCGAGACCCAGTACTTC
.,TRBD1,15,TRBV19,TRBJ2-2,CASKTDRGLGGELFF,TGTGCCAGTAAAACGGACAGGGGGCTTGGCGGGGAGCTGTTTTTT
.,.,15,TRBV6-5,TRBJ2-2,CASSYSILLTGELFF,TGTGCCAGCAGTTACTCGATTCTCCTTACCGGGGAGCTGTTTTTT
.,TRBD2,12,TRBV10-3,TRBJ2-7,CAISGLAEEQYF,TGTGCCATCAGTGGACTAGCTGAAGAGCAGTACTTC
.,TRBD2,13,TRBV30,TRBJ2-7,CAWRLGGGDEQYF,TGTGCCTGGAGGCTGGGCGGGGGGGACGAGCAGTACTTC
few,TRBD1,14,TRBV6-5,TRBJ1-2,CASAQGGGLYGYTF,TGTGCCAGCGCCCAGGGGGGGGGCTTATATGGCTACACCTTC
.,.,13,TRBV19,TRBJ2-7,CASSSLEGIEQYF,TGTGCCAGTAGTTCCCTTGAAGGGATCGAGCAGTACTTC
.,.,15,TRBV7-6,TRBJ2-7,CASSTNRAISYEQYF,TGTGCCAGCAGCACAAATCGAGCGATCTCCTACGAGCAGTACTTC
.,.,14,TRBV15,TRBJ2-7,CATSWGREAHEQYF,TGTGCCACCAGCTGGGGTAGGGAGGCCCACGAGCAGTACTTC
.,.,14,TRBV10-3,TRBJ1-2,CAINSVNSNYGYTF,TGTGCCATCAATTCTGTGAATTCTAACTATGGCTACACCTTC
.,.,14,TRBV19,TRBJ1-1,CASSPRGQNTEAFF,TGTGCCAGTAGCCCCCGGGGCCAGAACACTGAAGCTTTCTTT
.,TRBD1,13,TRBV12-3/TRBV12-4,TRBJ1-2,CASSGSGGYGYTF,TGTGCCAGCAGTGGATCAGGGGGCTATGGCTACACCTTC
.,TRBD2,15,TRBV27,TRBJ2-7,CASSSGLAGKYEQYF,TGTGCCAGCAGTTCCGGACTAGCGGGGAAGTACGAGCAGTACTTC
.,.,11,TRBV29-1,TRBJ2-1,CSVRPAQEQFF,TGCAGCGTTAGGCCAGCACAGGAGCAGTTCTTC
once,.,12,TRBV6-2/TRBV6-3,TRBJ2-7,CASSRGSYEQYF,TGTGCCAGCAGCCGAGGCTCCTACGAGCAGTACTTC
.,.,13,TRBV11-2,TRBJ1-4,CASSSRVSEKLFF,TGTGCCAGCAGCTCCAGGGTCAGTGAAAAACTGTTTTTT
.,TRBD1,14,TRBV5-6,TRBJ2-7,CASSGQGASYEQYF,TGTGCCAGCAGCGGGCAGGGGGCGTCTTACGAGCAGTACTTC
.,.,15,TRBV11-2,TRBJ1-5,CASSLGRVRNQPQHF,TGTGCCAGCAGCTTAGGTCGGGTGCGCAATCAGCCCCAGCATTTT
.,TRBD2,17,TRBV28,TRBJ2-3,CASSNLAGGAVTDTQYF,TGTGCCAGCAGTAATCTAGCGGGAGGGGCCGTTACAGATACGCAGTATTTT
.,.,14,TRBV7-2,TRBJ1-1,CASSPRRVNTEAFF,TGTGCCAGCAGCCCTCGCAGGGTGAACACTGAAGCTTTCTTT
.,.,15,TRBV4-2,TRBJ1-1,CASSQDGPRDNLAFF,TGTGCCAGCAGCCAAGATGGGCCCCGGGACAATTTGGCTTTCTTT
.,TRBD1,15,TRBV5-1,TRBJ2-1,CASSFGTGMSDEQFF,TGCGCCAGCAGCTTTGGGACAGGGATGAGCGATGAGCAGTTCTTC
.,.,14,TRBV6-5,TRBJ1-3,CASSRAFSGNTIYF,TGTGCCAGCTCGCGCGCGTTCTCTGGAAACACCATATATTTT
.,TRBD1,19,TRBV27,TRBJ1-5,CASSSQFLSGQTSNQPQHF,TGTGCCAGCAGTTCCCAATTCCTTTCGGGACAGACAAGCAATCAGCCCCAGCATTTT
.,.,15,TRBV27,TRBJ2-2,CASTAVGGHTGELFF,TGTGCCAGCACTGCCGTGGGGGGGCACACCGGGGAGCTGTTTTTT
.,.,14,TRBV7-2,TRBJ1-5,CASSHRQKDQPQHF,TGTGCCAGCAGCCACCGACAGAAAGATCAGCCCCAGCATTTT
.,.,13,TRBV2,TRBJ2-7,CASRGDRSHEQYF,TGTGCCAGCCGGGGGGACAGGTCCCACGAGCAGTACTTC
.,.,15,TRBV6-5,TRBJ1-1,CASRRTLDMNTEAFF,TGTGCCAGCAGGAGGACTCTCGACATGAACACTGAAGCTTTCTTT